These T cell receptor beta chains were read from a single sample in a study of cytomegalovirus exposure and HLA in healthy donors. Repertoires were generated with immunoSEQ multiplex PCR, while TCRdb's copy carries only in-frame clones and drops some. The repertoire has approximately 97,000 clones, 75% to 85% of them found once; the top ten carry roughly 3.5%. Sequenced material: PBMCs. The receptors here all came from a male donor in good health and CMV-seropositive. CDR3s include the opening cysteine and the closing phenylalanine or tryptophan. D genes are given only for firm matches. Clone sizes are given selectively: once, few, many, or a class where the clone is expanded.

V: TRBV18
size: -
D: -
J: TRBJ1-2
DNA: TGTGCCAGCTCACCACCGGGGGGTTTCGGCTACACCTTC
CDR3: CASSPPGGFGYTF

V: TRBV5-1
size: -
D: -
J: TRBJ2-7
DNA: TGCGCCAGCAGCTTGGTTCCCCCTCGTCAGATAACCCCCTACGAGCAGTACTTC
CDR3: CASSLVPPRQITPYEQYF

V: TRBV12-5
size: -
D: -
J: TRBJ1-4
DNA: TGTGCTAGTGGTCCGGGACTCTCAACTAATGAAAAACTGTTTTTT
CDR3: CASGPGLSTNEKLFF

V: TRBV30
size: -
D: -
J: TRBJ2-2
DNA: TGTGCCTGGAGTGTGATTTCTGAGGACGGGGAGCTGTTTTTT
CDR3: CAWSVISEDGELFF

V: TRBV7-9
size: -
D: TRBD1
J: TRBJ1-1
DNA: TGTGCGAGCAGCCTTACAGGGGTGGGCCTGAACACTGAAGCTTTCTTT
CDR3: CASSLTGVGLNTEAFF

V: TRBV6-5
size: few
D: TRBD2
J: TRBJ2-1
DNA: TGTGCCAGCAGTTTGGGACTAGCGCCCTACAATGAGCAGTTCTTC
CDR3: CASSLGLAPYNEQFF

V: TRBV18
size: -
D: TRBD2
J: TRBJ2-7
DNA: TGTGCCAGCTCCCCCACGGGGACTAGTTCCTACGAGCAGTACTTC
CDR3: CASSPTGTSSYEQYF

V: TRBV27
size: -
D: -
J: TRBJ1-1
DNA: TGTGCCAGCAGTTCCCCCCCAGGGAGGACTGAAGCTTTCTTT
CDR3: CASSSPPGRTEAFF

V: TRBV29-1
size: -
D: -
J: TRBJ2-3
DNA: TGCAGCGTCGTCCGGGGCACAGATACGCAGTATTTT
CDR3: CSVVRGTDTQYF

V: TRBV9
size: -
D: TRBD2
J: TRBJ2-1
DNA: TGTGCCAGCAGCGCCACGCGGGGGGGCTACAATGAGCAGTTCTTC
CDR3: CASSATRGGYNEQFF

V: TRBV19
size: -
D: -
J: TRBJ1-6
DNA: TGTGCCAGTGGTGTGGGAGGGAGAAATTCACCCCTCCACTTT
CDR3: CASGVGGRNSPLHF

V: TRBV5-1
size: -
D: -
J: TRBJ1-1
DNA: TGCGCCAGCAGCCCGGGGGGCAGGGGATTGAACACTGAAGCTTTCTTT
CDR3: CASSPGGRGLNTEAFF

V: TRBV5-1
size: -
D: TRBD1
J: TRBJ1-2
DNA: TGCGCCAGCAGCTTGGTCGGACAGGGTGAAGGCTACACCTTC
CDR3: CASSLVGQGEGYTF

V: TRBV29-1
size: -
D: -
J: TRBJ2-2
DNA: TGCAGCGTTTCACAGGACCTTACCGCGAACACCGGGGAGCTGTTTTTT
CDR3: CSVSQDLTANTGELFF

V: TRBV27
size: few
D: -
J: TRBJ1-1
DNA: TGTGCCAGCAGTTTTTCAGGGGCCACTGAAGCTTTCTTT
CDR3: CASSFSGATEAFF

V: TRBV10-2
size: few
D: -
J: TRBJ2-7
DNA: TGCGCCAGCAGTGAGATCAGGGTGCTGGACGAGCAGTACTTC
CDR3: CASSEIRVLDEQYF

V: TRBV2
size: few
D: TRBD1
J: TRBJ1-2
DNA: TGTGCCAGCAGCCCCCGGGACAGCTATGGCTACACCTTC
CDR3: CASSPRDSYGYTF

V: TRBV5-1
size: -
D: TRBD1
J: TRBJ1-2
DNA: TGCGCCAGCAGCTTAGGACAGGGGGTCGGCTACACCTTC
CDR3: CASSLGQGVGYTF

V: TRBV5-1
size: few
D: -
J: TRBJ1-2
DNA: TGCGCCAGCAGCTTGGACAGATCCTATGGCTACACCTTC
CDR3: CASSLDRSYGYTF

V: TRBV2
size: -
D: -
J: TRBJ1-1
DNA: TGTGCCAGCAGTGATATCGGATTGGGGGCAACTGAAGCTTTCTTT
CDR3: CASSDIGLGATEAFF

V: TRBV15
size: -
D: -
J: TRBJ1-2
DNA: TGTGCCACCAGCAGAGCCGACTATGGCTACACCTTC
CDR3: CATSRADYGYTF

V: TRBV6-5
size: -
D: TRBD1
J: TRBJ2-7
DNA: TGTGCCAGCAGTTCAGCCGGGACAGGGGAAAGCGAGCAGTACTTC
CDR3: CASSSAGTGESEQYF

V: TRBV7-9
size: -
D: -
J: TRBJ1-4
DNA: TGTGCCAGCAGCTTGACATATGCAACTAATGAAAAACTGTTTTTT
CDR3: CASSLTYATNEKLFF

V: TRBV30
size: -
D: TRBD1
J: TRBJ1-1
DNA: TGTGCCTGGAGTGTACAGACAGGGGCTGAAGCTTTCTTT
CDR3: CAWSVQTGAEAFF

V: TRBV4-3
size: -
D: TRBD1
J: TRBJ2-7
DNA: TGCGCCAGCAGCCAAGATTGGGACAGGCCCTACGAGCAGTACTTC
CDR3: CASSQDWDRPYEQYF

V: TRBV5-4
size: -
D: TRBD2
J: TRBJ2-2
DNA: TGTGCCAGCAGCGATACTAGCGGGGGGAACACCGGGGAGCTGTTTTTT
CDR3: CASSDTSGGNTGELFF

V: TRBV27
size: -
D: -
J: TRBJ2-1
DNA: TGTGCCAGCACCCCTGGGACATATAATGAGCAGTTCTTC
CDR3: CASTPGTYNEQFF

V: TRBV19
size: -
D: -
J: TRBJ1-1
DNA: TGTGCCAGTAATAAGGGGATGAACACTGAAGCTTTCTTT
CDR3: CASNKGMNTEAFF

V: TRBV6-1
size: -
D: -
J: TRBJ1-6
DNA: TGTGCCAGCCGGGTGGCAGCCCTAAATTCACCCCTCCACTTT
CDR3: CASRVAALNSPLHF

V: TRBV10-3
size: -
D: TRBD1
J: TRBJ2-7
DNA: TGTGCCATCAGGCCGGGACAGAACTACGAGCAGTACTTC
CDR3: CAIRPGQNYEQYF

V: TRBV25-1
size: -
D: TRBD1
J: TRBJ2-7
DNA: TGTGCCAGCGGTACAGGGGGCGGTTACGAGCAGTACTTC
CDR3: CASGTGGGYEQYF

V: TRBV15
size: few
D: TRBD1
J: TRBJ1-2
DNA: TGTGCCACCAGCAGAGAAGGACAGGGTGACTATGGCTACACCTTC
CDR3: CATSREGQGDYGYTF

V: TRBV5-1
size: -
D: TRBD1
J: TRBJ1-1
DNA: TGCGCCAGCAGCTTACAGGGGGAAGCTTTCTTT
CDR3: CASSLQGEAFF

V: TRBV6-6
size: -
D: -
J: TRBJ2-7
DNA: TGTGCCAGCAGCGGGCCCCAGGGGACATACTCCTACGAGCAGTACTTC
CDR3: CASSGPQGTYSYEQYF

V: TRBV18
size: -
D: TRBD1
J: TRBJ1-1
DNA: TGTGCCAGCTCACCGGAACAGGGGGCGATTTCTCACAGCTTT
CDR3: CASSPEQGAISHSF

V: TRBV6-1
size: -
D: -
J: TRBJ1-1
DNA: TGTGCCAGCAGTGAACCCAGGGTAGGGACTGAAGCTTTCTTT
CDR3: CASSEPRVGTEAFF

V: TRBV4-1
size: -
D: -
J: TRBJ1-1
DNA: TGCGCCAGCAGCCCGCAGGGAGGGAGGAACACTGAAGCTTTCTTT
CDR3: CASSPQGGRNTEAFF

V: TRBV5-4
size: -
D: TRBD1
J: TRBJ1-2
DNA: TGTGCCAGCAGCTTGGAGCCCAGGGGGCGCATTGGCTACACCTTC
CDR3: CASSLEPRGRIGYTF

V: TRBV27
size: -
D: -
J: TRBJ2-3
DNA: TGTGCCAGCAGTTTGAACTGGGGACTTATCACAGATACGCAGTATTTT
CDR3: CASSLNWGLITDTQYF

V: TRBV9
size: -
D: TRBD1
J: TRBJ1-2
DNA: TGTGCCAGCAGCGTTATGGACAGGGCCGACTATGGCTACACCTTC
CDR3: CASSVMDRADYGYTF